The sequence of this T cell receptor beta chain was determined in a study of T-cell reconstitution after alpha-beta-depleted transplantation in children (dated by TCRdb to about 2016). As for the study more broadly: Using TCR repertoire profiling, the study followed T-cell immune reconstitution in a quantitative way in children after TCRalphabeta/CD19-depleted allogeneic hematopoietic cell transplantation. The study at large found these results: Hyperexpanded clone frequencies declined over subsequent months; after one year, T-cell counts and TCRbeta diversity were mostly attributed to newly produced T cells. In some patients, the high TCRbeta diversity seen at day 60 was put down to recipient T cells and intrathymic progenitors that had survived conditioning. The apparently early recovery of alphabetaT-cell counts about two months after transplant reportedly depended on only several hundred rapidly expanded clones that came from non-depleted graft cells.

To prepare the library, PCR was applied. Sequencing was carried out with an Illumina HiSeq 2500. TCR library preparation used molecular barcoding, with unique molecular identifiers applied to normalize quantification of the TCRbeta repertoire. In TCRdb, the public reads were trimmed at Q25 with fastp and aligned with MiXCR, with productive beta chains retained. Every distinct CDR3 protein forms one entry, paired with its most common genes and DNA. The sample yields about 460,000 distinct CDR3 sequences; about 10% were counted once. Roughly 2% of the sample is held by the ten biggest clonotypes. This clonotype has a count of ten or more. No cognate antigen has been identified for it. Nothing much larger sits one base from this clone, and base qualities are not available. Reading the label with the study, this specimen's treatment or condition is: allogeneic hematopoietic cell transplantation with graft depleted of TCRalphabeta T cells and CD19 B cells. Transplant recipients were children who received TCRalphabeta/CD19-depleted allogeneic hematopoietic cell grafts.

This receptor was taken from a child aged 2 to 10 with inherited bone marrow failure, due to receive a stem cell transplant. The sample here was PBMCs, taken before TCRalphabeta/CD19-depleted stem cell transplant.

The CDR3 protein sequence reads: CASSLRQGGADTQYF. The DNA sequence reads TGTGCCAGCAGTTTGCGACAGGGTGGGGCAGATACGCAGTATTTT. The V and J genes are TRBV28 and TRBJ2-3; 7 central bases correspond to TRBD1. From a lookup of the germline V gene, CDR1 and CDR2 are MDHEN and SYDVKM. Trimming accounts for 3 bases at V and 4 bases at J, while the number of junction bases matched to no gene is 7. Including cysteine and phenylalanine, the CDR3 has 15 amino acids. Only the CDR3 portion is preserved as DNA: 45 bases, with reading frame beginning at the first base.